This T cell receptor beta chain emerged from a study of cytomegalovirus exposure and HLA in healthy donors. Study-wide background: Within the Caucasian-associated ancestry cluster were approximately 77% of the 398 genotyped donors. General observations from the study: Through in vitro validation, three CMV-associated chains were shown to be specific for CMV antigens. Usually a TCR sequence was rare, but some public TCRs were found in many donors.

Notes on this clone: The antigen is unknown.

In the PCR, 60 Vbeta and 13 Jbeta primers were used. Using immunoSEQ multiplex PCR, the repertoire was profiled, and TCRdb retains in-frame clones only, with some absent. The sample holds some 150,000 clones, roughly three quarters seen once. CDR1 and CDR2 (germline): WNHNN, SYGVQD (reference sequence). The CDR3 spans 15 residues. Trimming left V 7 bases short and J 8 bases short, with 18 bases between. At sampling all donors were nominally healthy, likely with unrecorded immune exposures. Material: PBMCs. This TCR was recovered from a man aged 18 to 35 in good health and CMV-seropositive. The chain recombines TRBV10-1 with TRBJ1-6; D is perhaps TRBD1 (6 bases). Written as DNA, the CDR3 is TGCGCCAGCATTGATGCCGGGACACCCCATTCACCCCTCCACTTT. It encodes CASIDAGTPHSPLHF.